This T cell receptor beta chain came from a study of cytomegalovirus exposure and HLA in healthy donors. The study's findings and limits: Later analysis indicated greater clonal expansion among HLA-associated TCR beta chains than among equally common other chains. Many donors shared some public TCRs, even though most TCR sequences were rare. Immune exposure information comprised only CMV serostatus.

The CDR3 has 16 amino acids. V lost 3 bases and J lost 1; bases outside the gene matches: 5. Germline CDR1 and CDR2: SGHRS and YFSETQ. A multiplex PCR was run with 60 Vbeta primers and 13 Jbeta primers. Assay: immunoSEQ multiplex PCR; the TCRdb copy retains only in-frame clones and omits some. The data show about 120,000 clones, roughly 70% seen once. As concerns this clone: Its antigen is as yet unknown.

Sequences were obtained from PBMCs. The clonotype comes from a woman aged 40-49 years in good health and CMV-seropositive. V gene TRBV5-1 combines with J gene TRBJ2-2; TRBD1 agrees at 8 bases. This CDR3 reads CASSSGQGVNTGELFF. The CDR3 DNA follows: TGCGCCAGCAGCTCCGGACAGGGCGTGAACACCGGGGAGCTGTTTTTT.